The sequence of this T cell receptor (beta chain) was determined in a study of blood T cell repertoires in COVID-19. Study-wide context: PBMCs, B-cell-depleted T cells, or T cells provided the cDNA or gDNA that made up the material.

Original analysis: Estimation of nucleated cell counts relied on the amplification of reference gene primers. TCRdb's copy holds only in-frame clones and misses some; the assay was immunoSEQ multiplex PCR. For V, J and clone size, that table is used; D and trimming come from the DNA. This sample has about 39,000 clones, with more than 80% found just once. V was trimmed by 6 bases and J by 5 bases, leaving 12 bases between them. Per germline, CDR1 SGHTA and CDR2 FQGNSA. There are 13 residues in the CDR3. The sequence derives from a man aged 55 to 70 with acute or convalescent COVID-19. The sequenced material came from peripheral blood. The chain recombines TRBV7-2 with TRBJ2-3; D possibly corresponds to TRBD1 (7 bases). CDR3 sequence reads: CASSSQGGDTQYF. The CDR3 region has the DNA TGTGCCAGCAGTAGCCAGGGGGGAGATACGCAGTATTTT.